The 22 T cell receptor beta chains given below trace back to one sample, sequenced in a study of blood T cell repertoires in COVID-19. Libraries were prepared by immunoSEQ multiplex PCR; TCRdb keeps only in-frame clonotypes and omits some of them. The repertoire consists of 350,000 or so clones, with around nine tenths occurring once and the leading ten covering 3.5% to 4%. The material sequenced was peripheral blood. These TCRs come from a woman aged 55-70 years with COVID-19, enrolled during active disease.

The chain uses TRBV5-1 and TRBJ1-4; TRBD1 matches 11 bases. Per germline, CDR1 SGHRS and CDR2 YFSETQ. The V and J ends lost 4 bases and 4 bases, in that order; junction bases with no gene match: 9. The length of the CDR3 is 17 residues. The CDR3 sequence is CASSKGTGGNLNEKLFF. DNA of the CDR3: TGCGCCAGCAGCAAAGGGACAGGGGGAAACCTTAATGAAAAACTGTTTTTT.

The V call is TRBV15, the J call TRBJ2-6, with D tentatively TRBD1 (5 bases). V was clipped by 0 bases and J by 2 bases, with 8 bases between them. Per germline, CDR1 LNHNV and CDR2 YYDKDF (reference sequence). CDR3 length: 16 amino acids. The CDR3, as DNA: TGTGCCACCAGCAGAGAGGCAGGGACTGGGGCCAACGTCCTGACTTTC. Amino acid sequence: CATSREAGTGANVLTF.

V is TRBV19 and J is TRBJ1-6; D is uncertain. Per the germline V gene, CDR1 is LNHDA and CDR2 is SQIVND (reference sequence). There are 12 residues in the CDR3. Trimming removed 3 bases at V and 9 bases at J, with 6 bases between. The CDR3 DNA reads TGTGCCAGTAGTATGGCTCTTTCACCCCTCCACTTT. It codes for CASSMALSPLHF.

The rearrangement links TRBV5-1 to TRBJ1-2; 7 bases line up with TRBD1. The V segment lost 3 bases and the J segment 4 bases; nucleotides outside the gene matches: 9. There are 15 residues in the CDR3. The germline V gene has CDR1 SGHRS and CDR2 YFSETQ. The DNA for the CDR3 is TGCGCCAGCAGCTGGGGACAGCGAAACGGCTATGGCTACACCTTC. The encoded protein is CASSWGQRNGYGYTF.

This chain links TRBV5-1 with TRBJ1-2, with D uncertain. The CDR3 is made up of 14 amino acids. Germline CDR1 is SGHRS and CDR2 is YFSETQ. V was pared by 2 bases and J by 1 base, with 9 bases between. The CDR3 here is CASSFLTSNYGYTF. In DNA, the CDR3 is TGCGCCAGCAGCTTTTTAACAAGTAACTATGGCTACACCTTC.

The chain is built from TRBV5-1 and TRBJ1-1; 11 bases match TRBD1. The CDR3 contains 15 residues. Germline values: CDR1 SGHRS, CDR2 YFSETQ. J was trimmed by 6 bases and V by 3 bases; bases with no gene match: 7. The CDR3 reads CASSWTGGRESEAFF. Written as DNA, the CDR3 is TGCGCCAGCAGCTGGACAGGGGGCCGAGAGTCTGAAGCTTTCTTT.

V gene TRBV19 combines with J gene TRBJ2-2, with 8 bases aligning to TRBD1. Germline values: CDR1 LNHDA, CDR2 SQIVND (reference sequence). J lost 6 bases, V lost 3 bases, and 9 bases had no gene match. This CDR3 is 16 amino acids long. The CDR3 DNA follows: TGTGCCAGTAGTATCGGTAACAGGGGGGCGGCCGGGGAGCTGTTTTTT. This sequence encodes CASSIGNRGAAGELFF. Full variable domain (rest looked up from reference TRBV19 and TRBJ2-2): DGGITQSPKYLFRKEGQNVTLSCEQNLNHDAMYWYRQDPGQGLRLIYYSQIVNDFQKGDIAEGYSVSREKKESFPLTVTSAQKNPTAFYLCASSIGNRGAAGELFFGEGSRLTVL.

This chain connects TRBV19 to TRBJ1-6; tentatively, D is TRBD1 (6 bases). V gave up 4 bases and J gave up 9 bases, with 16 bases separating them. Germline assignment: CDR1 LNHDA and CDR2 SQIVND (reference sequence). The CDR3 contains 15 residues. CDR3 in DNA: TGTGCCAGTAGTAAGACCGGGACATTCGTTTCACCCCTCCACTTT. This codes for CASSKTGTFVSPLHF.

This sequence joins TRBV6-5 and TRBJ1-6; D is uncertain. CDR1 and CDR2 (germline): MNHEY, SVGAGI. Between the trimmed V and J ends, which lost 10 bases and 9 bases, there was a span of 16 bases. The CDR3 has 13 residues. The CDR3 loop reads CATFGGSGSPLHF. CDR3 nucleotide sequence: TGTGCCACCTTTGGCGGATCGGGTTCACCCCTCCACTTT.

V and J are TRBV27 and TRBJ2-2; the D is unclear. V was shortened by 5 bases and J by 1 base, with 14 bases between the two germline ends. Germline CDR1 is MNHEY and CDR2 is SMNVEV (reference sequence). The CDR3 is 16 residues long. CDR3 DNA: TGTGCCAGCAGTCCCGGTAGACACTGGAACACCGGGGAGCTGTTTTTT. This encodes CASSPGRHWNTGELFF.

The chain links TRBV6-5 to TRBJ2-5, with a tentative D call TRBD1 (6 bases). CDR3 length: 13 amino acids. Germline-derived CDR1 and CDR2 are MNHEY and SVGAGI. V was clipped by 6 bases and J by 3 bases, with 11 bases between them. The CDR3 DNA reads as TGTGCCAGCAGCGCCACAGGGAAAGAGACCCAGTACTTC. Translating it yields CASSATGKETQYF.

The rearrangement joins TRBV7-2 to TRBJ2-5, with 13 bases lining up with TRBD2. J lost 5 bases, V lost 5 bases, and 11 bases had no gene match. The length of the CDR3 is 17 residues. In germline, CDR1 is SGHTA, CDR2 FQGNSA. This CDR3 reads CASSTPTSGGPLETQYF. The DNA of the CDR3 is TGTGCCAGCAGCACCCCGACTAGCGGGGGGCCTCTTGAGACCCAGTACTTC. The whole variable domain, filled in from reference TRBV7-2 and TRBJ2-5, reads GAGVSQSPSNKVTEKGKDVELRCDPISGHTALYWYRQSLGQGLEFLIYFQGNSAPDKSGLPSDRFSAERTGGSVSTLTIQRTQQEDSAVYLCASSTPTSGGPLETQYFGPGTRLLVL.

CDR3 sequence (DNA): TGTGCCAGCAGTTTGTCCGGTCTTTCCTACGAGCAGTACTTC. This codes for CASSLSGLSYEQYF. The gene calls are TRBV6-6 and TRBJ2-7; D unclear. Germline assignment: CDR1 MNHNY and CDR2 SVGAGI (reference sequence). Trimming removed 4 bases from V and 1 base from J, with 11 bases in between. The CDR3 is made up of 14 amino acids.

The J gene is TRBJ1-2, the V gene TRBV11-2, with 9 nucleotides matching TRBD1. The CDR3 has 14 amino acids. CDR1 is SGHAT, CDR2 FQNNGV, per germline. J was trimmed by 4 bases and V by 3 bases; bases with no gene match: 3. Here the CDR3 DNA reads TGTGCCAGCAGCTTGGACAGGGGAGGCTATGGCTACACCTTC. It is translated as CASSLDRGGYGYTF.

CDR3 sequence (DNA): TGTGCCAGCAGTTACGGGACAGGGTATAATTCACCCCTCCACTTT. It encodes CASSYGTGYNSPLHF. V usage is TRBV6-5 and J usage is TRBJ1-6; 9 bases are a match to TRBD1. This CDR3 comprises 15 residues. The germline V gene encodes CDR1 MNHEY and CDR2 SVGAGI. The V and J ends lost 2 bases and 4 bases, in that order; junction bases with no gene match: 0.

The chain links TRBV6-5 to TRBJ1-3, with 7 bases aligning to TRBD1. CDR3 length: 15 amino acids. Losses at the gene ends were 4 bases for V and 0 bases for J; bases not matched to a gene: 3. Germline CDR1 reads MNHEY; CDR2 reads SVGAGI. The CDR3 reads CASSWRDSSGNTIYF. The CDR3 DNA reads as TGTGCCAGCAGTTGGAGGGACAGCTCTGGAAACACCATATATTTT.

This clone was counted once. V and J are TRBV5-1 and TRBJ1-2; TRBD1 matches 7 bases. The CDR3 is 14 residues long. Looked up from germline, CDR1 is SGHRS and CDR2 is YFSETQ. Unmatched junction bases numbered 8, after V lost 2 bases and J lost 7 bases. The CDR3 sequence is CASSLEAGGGGYTF. Here the CDR3 DNA reads TGCGCCAGCAGCTTAGAGGCAGGGGGAGGTGGCTACACCTTC.

The chain couples TRBV6-2 or TRBV6-3 to TRBJ1-5, with D hard to call. The CDR3 consists of 12 residues. The ends were cut back, 0 bases at V and 6 bases at J, with 3 bases in the middle. CDR1 and CDR2 from the germline V gene are MNHEY and SVGEGT. CDR3 in amino acids: CASSYSGQPQHF. The CDR3 region has the DNA TGTGCCAGCAGTTACTCCGGTCAGCCCCAGCATTTT.

The CDR3 DNA is TGTGCCAGCGGACAGGGACTCACAGATACGCAGTATTTT. Translation gives CASGQGLTDTQYF. The chain employs TRBV28 and TRBJ2-3; 8 positions match TRBD1. The germline V gene encodes CDR1 MDHEN and CDR2 SYDVKM. J lost 2 bases, V lost 8 bases, and 3 bases had no gene match. The CDR3 is 13 residues long.

CDR3 region: CAINRGGGNTEAFF. The CDR3 DNA reads as TGTGCCATCAACCGGGGAGGTGGAAACACTGAAGCTTTCTTT. The V and J genes are TRBV10-3 and TRBJ1-1; D is uncertain. Germline CDR1 is ENHRY and CDR2 is SYGVKD. The CDR3 runs to 14 residues. Trimming took 7 bases from V and 2 from J, leaving 14 bases between them.

The V gene is TRBV5-1, the J gene TRBJ1-2; D perhaps matches TRBD1 (5 bases). The CDR3 spans 15 residues. V dropped 0 bases and J dropped 5 bases, with 14 bases sitting between them. Germline V gene data show CDR1 as SGHRS and CDR2 as YFSETQ. The CDR3 reads CASSLGGGSSYGYTF. The CDR3 coding sequence is TGCGCCAGCAGCTTGGGCGGGGGTAGTAGTTATGGCTACACCTTC.

The rearrangement links TRBV5-4 to TRBJ1-4; no reliable D call. The CDR3 has 16 residues. The germline V gene has CDR1 SGHNT and CDR2 YYREEE (reference sequence). V was cut by 1 base and J by 5 bases, with 15 bases left in between. The CDR3 DNA is TGTGCCAGCAGCTTGAGGCGTAGCCCGGGAAATGAAAAACTGTTTTTT. It translates to CASSLRRSPGNEKLFF.